This TCR beta chain originates from a study of T-cell memory formation after mild COVID-19. CDR1 is MNHEY and CDR2 is SMNVEV in the germline V gene (reference sequence). The junction had 7 bases not matched to a gene; V was cut back by 6 bases and J by 6 bases. The CDR3 contains 14 residues. TCRdb reprocessed the 5' RACE reads with MiXCR, giving one entry per CDR3 protein. The sample records 70,000 to 95,000 distinct CDR3 sequences, roughly 12% being singletons. The chain carries TRBV27 and TRBJ2-1; TRBD1 aligns across 8 bases. This clonotype originated in a young man who had mild COVID-19 (a few samples of this study predate the infection). Cell type and time point are not known. The sample comprised PBMCs or a T cell subset sorted from them (not recorded which). The CDR3 loop reads CASREQGAGNEQFF. The DNA for the CDR3 is TGTGCCAGCAGGGAGCAGGGGGCAGGCAATGAGCAGTTCTTC.